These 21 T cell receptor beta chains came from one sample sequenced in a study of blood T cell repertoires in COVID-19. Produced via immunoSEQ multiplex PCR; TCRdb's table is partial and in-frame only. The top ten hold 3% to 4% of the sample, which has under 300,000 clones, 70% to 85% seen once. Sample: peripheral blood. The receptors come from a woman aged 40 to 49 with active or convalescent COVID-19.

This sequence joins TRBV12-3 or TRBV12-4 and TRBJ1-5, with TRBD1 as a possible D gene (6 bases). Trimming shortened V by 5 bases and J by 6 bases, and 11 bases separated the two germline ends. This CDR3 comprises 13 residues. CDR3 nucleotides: TGTGCCAGCAGTCCAGGGGAAGGTCAGCCCCAGCATTTT. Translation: CASSPGEGQPQHF.

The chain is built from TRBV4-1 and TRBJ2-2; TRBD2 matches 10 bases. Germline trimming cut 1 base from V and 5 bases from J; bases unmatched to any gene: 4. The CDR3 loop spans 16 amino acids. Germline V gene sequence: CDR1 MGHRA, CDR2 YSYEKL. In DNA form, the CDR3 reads TGCGCCAGCAGCCAAGCTAGCGGGGGTGTTACCGGGGAGCTGTTTTTT. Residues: CASSQASGGVTGELFF.

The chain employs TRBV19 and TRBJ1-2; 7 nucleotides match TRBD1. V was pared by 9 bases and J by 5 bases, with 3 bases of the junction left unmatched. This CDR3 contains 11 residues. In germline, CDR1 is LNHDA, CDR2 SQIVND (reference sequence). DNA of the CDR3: TGTGCCAGCGAGACAGGGTATGGCTACACCTTC. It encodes CASETGYGYTF.

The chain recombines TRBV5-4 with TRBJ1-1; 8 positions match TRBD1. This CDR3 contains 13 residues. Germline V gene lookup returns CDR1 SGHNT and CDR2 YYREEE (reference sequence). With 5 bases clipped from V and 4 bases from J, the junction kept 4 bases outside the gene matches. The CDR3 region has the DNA TGTGCCAGCAGTCAGGACAGGGTCACTGAAGCTTTCTTT. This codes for CASSQDRVTEAFF. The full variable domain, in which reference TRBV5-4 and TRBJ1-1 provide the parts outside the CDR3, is ETGVTQSPTHLIKTRGQQVTLRCSSQSGHNTVSWYQQALGQGPQFIFQYYREEENGRGNFPPRFSGLQFPNYSSELNVNALELDDSALYLCASSQDRVTEAFFGQGTRLTVV.

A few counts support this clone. This chain's CDR3 is CASSLERETIYF. CDR3 DNA sequence: TGCGCCAGCAGCTTGGAACGGGAGACCATATATTTT. This chain connects TRBV5-1 to TRBJ1-3; the D is unclear. The V end lost 0 bases, the J end lost 10 bases, and 8 bases lay between the germline ends. The CDR3 runs to 12 residues. CDR1 and CDR2 (germline): SGHRS, YFSETQ.

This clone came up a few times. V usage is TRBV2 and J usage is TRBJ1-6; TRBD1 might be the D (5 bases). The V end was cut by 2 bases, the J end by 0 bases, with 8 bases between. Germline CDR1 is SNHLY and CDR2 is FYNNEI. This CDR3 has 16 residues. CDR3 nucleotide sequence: TGTGCCAGCAGTGAATGGGGGGGCTCCTATAATTCACCCCTCCACTTT. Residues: CASSEWGGSYNSPLHF.

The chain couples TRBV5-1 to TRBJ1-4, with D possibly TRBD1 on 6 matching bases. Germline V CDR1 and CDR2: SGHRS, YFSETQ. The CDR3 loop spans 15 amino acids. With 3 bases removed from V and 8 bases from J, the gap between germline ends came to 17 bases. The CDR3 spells CASSWEQGEREKLFF. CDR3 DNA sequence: TGCGCCAGCAGCTGGGAACAGGGCGAGAGGGAAAAACTGTTTTTT.

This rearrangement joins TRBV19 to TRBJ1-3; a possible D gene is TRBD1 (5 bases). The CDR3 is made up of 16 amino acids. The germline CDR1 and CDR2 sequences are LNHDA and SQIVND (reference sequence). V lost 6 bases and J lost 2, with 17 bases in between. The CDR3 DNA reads TGTGCCAGTAGCCGGGGGGGAGAAAGGGCTGGAAACACCATATATTTT. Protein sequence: CASSRGGERAGNTIYF.

The CDR3 is CASREAGTGVFNEQFF. CDR3 DNA: TGTGCCAGCAGGGAGGCGGGGACAGGGGTGTTCAATGAGCAGTTCTTC. V usage is TRBV28 and J usage is TRBJ2-1; 10 bases match TRBD1. The germline CDR1 and CDR2 sequences are MDHEN and SYDVKM. Trimming took 6 bases from V and 6 from J; bases not matched to a gene: 11. The CDR3 runs 16 residues. The full variable domain, in which reference TRBV28 and TRBJ2-1 provide the parts outside the CDR3, is DVKVTQSSRYLVKRTGEKVFLECVQDMDHENMFWYRQDPGLGLRLIYFSYDVKMKEKGDIPEGYSVSREKKERFSLILESASTNQTSMYLCASREAGTGVFNEQFFGPGTRLTVL.

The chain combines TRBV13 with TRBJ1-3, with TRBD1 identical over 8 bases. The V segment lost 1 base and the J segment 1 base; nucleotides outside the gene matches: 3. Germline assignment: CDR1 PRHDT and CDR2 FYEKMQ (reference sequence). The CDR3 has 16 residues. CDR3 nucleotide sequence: TGTGCCAGCAGCTTAGCTTACAGGGGGTCTGGAAACACCATATATTTT. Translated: CASSLAYRGSGNTIYF. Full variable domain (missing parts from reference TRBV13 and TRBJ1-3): AAGVIQSPRHLIKEKRETATLKCYPIPRHDTVYWYQQGPGQDPQFLISFYEKMQSDKGSIPDRFSAQQFSDYHSELNMSSLELGDSALYFCASSLAYRGSGNTIYFGEGSWLTVV.

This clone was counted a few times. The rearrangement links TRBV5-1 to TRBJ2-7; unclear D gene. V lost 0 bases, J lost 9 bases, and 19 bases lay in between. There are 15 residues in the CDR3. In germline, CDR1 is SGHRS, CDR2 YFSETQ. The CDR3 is CASSLGHPLKPTQYF. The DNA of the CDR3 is TGCGCCAGCAGCTTGGGTCACCCTCTAAAGCCCACGCAGTACTTC. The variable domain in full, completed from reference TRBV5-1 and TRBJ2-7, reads KAGVTQTPRYLIKTRGQQVTLSCSPISGHRSVSWYQQTPGQGLQFLFEYFSETQRNKGNFPGRFSGRQFSNSRSEMNVSTLELGDSALYLCASSLGHPLKPTQYFGPGTRLTVT.

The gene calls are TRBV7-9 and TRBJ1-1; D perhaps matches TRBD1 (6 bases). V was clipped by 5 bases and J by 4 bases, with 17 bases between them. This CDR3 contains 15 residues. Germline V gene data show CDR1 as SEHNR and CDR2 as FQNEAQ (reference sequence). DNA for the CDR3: TGTGCCAGCAGCGAGGGGGGGCCGGTCCGCACTGAAGCTTTCTTT. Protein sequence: CASSEGGPVRTEAFF.

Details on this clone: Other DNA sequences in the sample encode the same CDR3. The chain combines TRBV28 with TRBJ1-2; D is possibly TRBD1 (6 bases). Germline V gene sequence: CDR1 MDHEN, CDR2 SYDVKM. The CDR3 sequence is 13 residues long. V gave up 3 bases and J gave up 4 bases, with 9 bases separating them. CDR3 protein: CASSFRGGYGYTF. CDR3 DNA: TGTGCCAGCAGTTTTAGAGGGGGCTATGGCTACACCTTC.

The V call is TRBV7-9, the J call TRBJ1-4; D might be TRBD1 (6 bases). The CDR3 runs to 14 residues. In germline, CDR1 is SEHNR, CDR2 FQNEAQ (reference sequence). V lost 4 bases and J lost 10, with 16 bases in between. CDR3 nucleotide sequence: TGTGCCAGCAGCTCTTCGGGACACCCTCGAAAACTGTTTTTT. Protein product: CASSSSGHPRKLFF.

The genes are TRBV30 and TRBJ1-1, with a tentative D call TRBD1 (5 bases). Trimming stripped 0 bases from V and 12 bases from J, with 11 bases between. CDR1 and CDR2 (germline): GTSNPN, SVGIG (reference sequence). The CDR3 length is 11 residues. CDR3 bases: TGTGCCTGGAGTGTCGGGGGGGAGTCTTTCTTT. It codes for CAWSVGGESFF.

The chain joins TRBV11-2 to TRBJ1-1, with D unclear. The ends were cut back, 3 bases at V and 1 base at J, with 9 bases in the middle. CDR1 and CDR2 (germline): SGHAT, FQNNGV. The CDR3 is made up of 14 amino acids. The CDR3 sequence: CASSFGQQNTEAFF. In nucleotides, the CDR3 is TGTGCCAGCAGCTTTGGGCAGCAGAACACTGAAGCTTTCTTT.

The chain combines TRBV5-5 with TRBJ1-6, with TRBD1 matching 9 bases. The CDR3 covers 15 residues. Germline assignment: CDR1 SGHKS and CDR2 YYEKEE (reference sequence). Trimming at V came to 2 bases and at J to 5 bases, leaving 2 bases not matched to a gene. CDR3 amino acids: CASSFGTGNNSPLHF. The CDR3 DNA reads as TGTGCCAGCAGCTTTGGGACAGGGAATAATTCACCCCTCCACTTT.

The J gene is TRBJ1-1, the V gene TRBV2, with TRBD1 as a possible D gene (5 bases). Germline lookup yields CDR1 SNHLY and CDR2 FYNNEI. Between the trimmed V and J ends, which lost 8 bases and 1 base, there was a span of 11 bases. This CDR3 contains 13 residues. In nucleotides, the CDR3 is TGTGCCAGCGGGAGGGGCGAGAACACTGAAGCTTTCTTT. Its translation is CASGRGENTEAFF.

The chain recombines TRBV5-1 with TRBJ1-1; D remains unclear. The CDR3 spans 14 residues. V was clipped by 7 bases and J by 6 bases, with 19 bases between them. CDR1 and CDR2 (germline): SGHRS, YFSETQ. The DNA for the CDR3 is TGCGCCAGCCACCGGGAAGGGAGTGGCGCTGAAGCTTTCTTT. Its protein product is CASHREGSGAEAFF.

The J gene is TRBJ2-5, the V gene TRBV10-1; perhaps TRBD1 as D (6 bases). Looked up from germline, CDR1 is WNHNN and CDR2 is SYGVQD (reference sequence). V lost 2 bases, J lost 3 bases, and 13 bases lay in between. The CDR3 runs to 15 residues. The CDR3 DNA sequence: TGCGCCAGCAGTGAGGGGCTTGCAGGGGAAGAGACCCAGTACTTC. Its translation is CASSEGLAGEETQYF.

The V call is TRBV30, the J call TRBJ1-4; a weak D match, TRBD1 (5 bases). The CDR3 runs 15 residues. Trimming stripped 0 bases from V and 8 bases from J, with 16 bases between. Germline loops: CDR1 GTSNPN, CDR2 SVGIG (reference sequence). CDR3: CAWSVVLGVEEKLFF. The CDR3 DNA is TGTGCCTGGAGTGTGGTGTTAGGGGTTGAGGAAAAACTGTTTTTT.